A single sample gave rise to the 17 T cell receptor beta chains below, sequenced in a study of shared clonotypes between healthy human individuals. Clones were read by immunoSEQ multiplex PCR, and TCRdb kept only the in-frame ones, dropping some. Of about 1.1 million clones in the sample, about 80% were seen once. The source material was memory CD4+ T cells from PBMCs. This sample's subset: CD45RA-negative fraction. Receptors were obtained from a man between 18 and 35 years old in good health. Some clones in this sample may be carry-over from other donors' samples.

The V gene is TRBV10-1, the J gene TRBJ1-5; TRBD1 matches at 7 bases. Trimming took 3 bases from V and 2 from J; bases not matched to a gene: 7. This CDR3 region has 16 residues. Germline CDR1 is WNHNN and CDR2 is SYGVQD (reference sequence). The CDR3 loop is CASSDTQGEGNQPQHF. The DNA of the CDR3 is TGCGCCAGCAGTGATACCCAGGGGGAAGGCAATCAGCCCCAGCATTTT.

The chain employs TRBV19 and TRBJ2-7; TRBD2 is a possible D gene (5 bases). The CDR3 has 14 residues. Between the trimmed V and J ends, which lost 1 base and 9 bases, there was a span of 16 bases. CDR1 is LNHDA, CDR2 SQIVND, per germline (reference sequence). CDR3 nucleotides: TGTGCCAGTAGTATAGCTCACGTTCGGGGTTCGCAGTACTTC. Translating it yields CASSIAHVRGSQYF.

The rearrangement uses TRBV28 and TRBJ1-5; 7 nucleotides agree with TRBD1. Germline assignment: CDR1 MDHEN and CDR2 SYDVKM. The CDR3 contains 17 residues. V shed 9 bases and J 3 bases; nucleotides not matched to a gene: 17. In DNA, the CDR3 is TGTGCCAGTACTACGACCGGGGCGACAGGGTTCAATCAGCCCCAGCATTTT. Translated: CASTTTGATGFNQPQHF. The complete variable domain, with remaining parts taken from reference TRBV28 and TRBJ1-5, reads DVKVTQSSRYLVKRTGEKVFLECVQDMDHENMFWYRQDPGLGLRLIYFSYDVKMKEKGDIPEGYSVSREKKERFSLILESASTNQTSMYLCASTTTGATGFNQPQHFGDGTRLSIL.

The J gene is TRBJ1-3, the V gene TRBV27; TRBD1 is a possible D gene (6 bases). Germline CDR1 and CDR2: MNHEY and SMNVEV (reference sequence). CDR3 length: 16 amino acids. Trimming cost V 4 bases and J 2 bases, with 15 bases left between them. Here the CDR3 DNA reads TGTGCCAGCAGTTCCCTGGGGGCAGGGACTGGAAACACCATATATTTT. Protein sequence: CASSSLGAGTGNTIYF.

Concerning this clone: A much larger clone lies a single base off, so this may be a read error. The sample holds other DNA sequences that translate to the same CDR3. The V gene is TRBV11-2, the J gene TRBJ2-5; TRBD1 might be the D (6 bases). The CDR3 has 14 residues. The germline V gene encodes CDR1 SGHAT and CDR2 FQNNGV. CDR3 DNA sequence: TGTGCCAGCAGATTCAGGACAGCAGAAGAAACCCAGTACTTC. Protein product: CASRFRTAEETQYF.

This chain connects TRBV28 to TRBJ2-7; D might be TRBD1 or TRBD2, each matching 5 bases. The germline CDR1 and CDR2 sequences are MDHEN and SYDVKM. V was shortened by 7 bases and J by 2 bases, with 24 bases between the two germline ends. CDR3 length equals 17 residues. The DNA for the CDR3 is TGTGCCAGCAAAACTGGGGGTTTAGTGAGTGGGACCTACGAGCAGTACTTC. Translation: CASKTGGLVSGTYEQYF.

Ten or more counts support this clone. The chain carries TRBV7-3 and TRBJ2-1, with 10 positions matching TRBD1. This CDR3 spans 16 amino acids. CDR1 and CDR2 (germline): SGHTA, FQGTGA. The V segment lost 4 bases and the J segment 7 bases; nucleotides outside the gene matches: 10. The CDR3 DNA sequence: TGTGCCAGCAGCTCATCCGGAGGGACAGGGGTGAATGAGCAGTTCTTC. The encoded protein is CASSSSGGTGVNEQFF.

In this sample, this clone turned up a few times. CDR3 coding DNA: TGTGCCAGCAGCTGGACAGGGGAGACATCTGAAGCTTTCTTT. Its protein product is CASSWTGETSEAFF. V gene TRBV7-9 combines with J gene TRBJ1-1; 9 nucleotides match TRBD1. V shed 4 bases, J shed 6 bases, and the junction held 6 bases outside the gene matches. Germline V gives CDR1 SEHNR, CDR2 FQNEAQ (reference sequence). This CDR3 is built from 14 residues.

This clone was counted between two and nine times. V usage is TRBV4-2 and J usage is TRBJ1-1; D ambiguous. This CDR3 spans 15 amino acids. CDR1 and CDR2 from the germline V gene are LGHNA and YNFKEQ. The V gene lost 0 bases and the J gene lost 6 bases, with 14 bases spanning the gap. The CDR3 DNA sequence: TGTGCCAGCAGCCAAGAAGGCGGGTATGGTGCTGAAGCTTTCTTT. Its translation is CASSQEGGYGAEAFF.

This CDR3 reads CASKDSEGPVEAFF. For the CDR3, the DNA is TGTGCCAGCAAAGACAGTGAGGGTCCTGTTGAAGCTTTCTTT. The chain employs TRBV28 and TRBJ1-1; a weak D match, TRBD1 (5 bases). The germline CDR1 and CDR2 sequences are MDHEN and SYDVKM. Trimming removed 7 bases at V and 7 bases at J, with 19 bases between. CDR3 size: 14 residues. Full variable domain (outside the CDR3, taken from reference TRBV28 and TRBJ1-1): DVKVTQSSRYLVKRTGEKVFLECVQDMDHENMFWYRQDPGLGLRLIYFSYDVKMKEKGDIPEGYSVSREKKERFSLILESASTNQTSMYLCASKDSEGPVEAFFGQGTRLTVV.

Here the CDR3 DNA reads TGTGCCAGCAGCTTAGAGGGCAGGGCTGGAAACACCATATATTTT. Residues: CASSLEGRAGNTIYF. This chain uses TRBV7-9 with TRBJ1-3, with D tentatively TRBD1 (5 bases). V was cut by 1 base and J by 2 bases, with 9 bases left in between. CDR1 and CDR2 from the germline V gene are SEHNR and FQNEAQ (reference sequence). CDR3 length: 15 amino acids.

V gene TRBV6-6 combines with J gene TRBJ2-1; weak D call: TRBD1 (6 bases). Deletions cut 5 bases from V and 1 base from J, with 12 bases between. This CDR3 spans 15 amino acids. Germline V CDR1 and CDR2: MNHNY, SVGAGI (reference sequence). The CDR3 loop reads CASSDRTESYNEQFF. In nucleotides, the CDR3 is TGTGCCAGCAGTGACAGGACGGAATCCTACAATGAGCAGTTCTTC.

This clone was seen at least ten times. The chain has TRBV19 and TRBJ1-2; D might be TRBD1 (5 bases). The CDR3 extends over 14 amino acids. Germline assignment: CDR1 LNHDA and CDR2 SQIVND (reference sequence). Trimming left V 7 bases short and J 8 bases short, with 20 bases between. Here the CDR3 DNA reads TGTGCCAGTACATCGGGGACCAGGATTTGGGGCTACACCTTC. The encoded protein is CASTSGTRIWGYTF.

The chain couples TRBV6-1 to TRBJ2-6, with TRBD2 matching over 10 bases. V was pared by 3 bases and J by 1 base, with 3 bases of the junction left unmatched. This CDR3 spans 17 amino acids. CDR1 and CDR2 (germline): MNHNS, SASEGT. DNA of the CDR3: TGTGCCAGCAGTGATAGCGGGAGGATATCTGGGGCCAACGTCCTGACTTTC. Translated, it gives CASSDSGRISGANVLTF.

V is TRBV7-9 and J is TRBJ2-2, with 11 bases identical to TRBD2. The V and J ends lost 4 bases and 4 bases, in that order; junction bases with no gene match: 5. CDR1 is SEHNR, CDR2 FQNEAQ, per germline (reference sequence). This CDR3 has 16 residues. CDR3 residues: CASSSPGLAGTGELFF. The CDR3 nucleotides are TGTGCCAGCAGCTCTCCTGGACTAGCGGGCACCGGGGAGCTGTTTTTT.

The DNA of the CDR3 is TGTGCCAGCAGCGTATCCTCCGGGAACGAGCAGTACTTC. Translating gives CASSVSSGNEQYF. The chain uses TRBV9 and TRBJ2-7; perhaps TRBD2 as D (5 bases). Per germline, CDR1 SGDLS and CDR2 YYNGEE. This CDR3 is built from 13 residues. V lost 1 base and J 5 bases, leaving 10 bases between the germline ends.

The chain couples TRBV6-5 to TRBJ2-7; 8 bases align to TRBD1. Germline V lookup: CDR1 MNHEY, CDR2 SVGAGI. CDR3 length: 15 amino acids. The V gene end was trimmed by 5 bases and the J gene end by 3 bases; junction bases not matched to a gene: 9. CDR3 sequence reads: CASSRTGGRGYEQYF. In DNA form, the CDR3 reads TGTGCCAGCAGTCGTACAGGGGGTCGGGGCTACGAGCAGTACTTC.